Listed below are T cell receptor beta chains from one sample, sequenced in a study of blood T cell repertoires in COVID-19. The protocol was immunoSEQ multiplex PCR, while the TCRdb copy is restricted to in-frame clones and leaves out a portion. Counted here are fewer than 85,000 clones, about 80% occurring once; the ten biggest clones make up 25% to 30%. The sequenced material came from peripheral blood. All receptors come from a human donor in a cohort sampled during active COVID-19. Each CDR3 is given with its conserved first and last residue. D genes are given only for firm matches. Clone sizes are given selectively: once, few, many, or a class where the clone is expanded.

j_call: TRBJ1-2
d_call: TRBD1
clone_size: -
v_call: TRBV5-5
cdr3_nt: TGTGCCAGCACTGCCCAGGGGGTACCCTATGGCTACACCTTC
cdr3_aa: CASTAQGVPYGYTF

j_call: TRBJ1-5
d_call: -
clone_size: -
v_call: TRBV19
cdr3_nt: TGTGCCAGCGAACAGAGGGGACATAACAATCAGCCCCAGCATTTT
cdr3_aa: CASEQRGHNNQPQHF

j_call: TRBJ2-2
d_call: TRBD1
clone_size: -
v_call: TRBV5-4
cdr3_nt: TGTGCCAGCAGCCCCGACAGGGGGCGAGTGGGCGGGGAGCTGTTTTTT
cdr3_aa: CASSPDRGRVGGELFF

j_call: TRBJ2-3
d_call: -
clone_size: -
v_call: TRBV6-5
cdr3_nt: TGTGCCAGCAGTTACGTGGGGGGAACAGATACGCAGTATTTT
cdr3_aa: CASSYVGGTDTQYF

j_call: TRBJ2-7
d_call: TRBD2
clone_size: -
v_call: TRBV2
cdr3_nt: TGTGCCAGCAGGGACCCTGGGGGGGTTACACCTTACGAGCAGTACTTC
cdr3_aa: CASRDPGGVTPYEQYF

j_call: TRBJ1-1
d_call: -
clone_size: -
v_call: TRBV9
cdr3_nt: TGTGCCAGCAGCGCAGGTATCCAGAACACTGAAGCTTTCTTT
cdr3_aa: CASSAGIQNTEAFF

j_call: TRBJ2-5
d_call: TRBD1
clone_size: -
v_call: TRBV2
cdr3_nt: TGTGCCAGCAGTCGGGGACAGGTAGAGACCCAGTACTTC
cdr3_aa: CASSRGQVETQYF

j_call: TRBJ1-5
d_call: TRBD1
clone_size: few
v_call: TRBV6-4
cdr3_nt: TGTGCCAGAAAAAGCGGCACAGGGGGTCGTAATCAGCCCCAGCATTTT
cdr3_aa: CARKSGTGGRNQPQHF

j_call: TRBJ2-7
d_call: TRBD1
clone_size: few
v_call: TRBV5-1
cdr3_nt: TGCGCCAGCAGCTTAGGGACAGCAACTTACGAGCAGTACTTC
cdr3_aa: CASSLGTATYEQYF

j_call: TRBJ2-2
d_call: TRBD2
clone_size: -
v_call: TRBV27
cdr3_nt: TGTGCCAGCAGTCTGACTAGCCCAGACCAAGGGCTGTTTTTT
cdr3_aa: CASSLTSPDQGLFF

j_call: TRBJ2-5
d_call: TRBD2
clone_size: once
v_call: TRBV28
cdr3_nt: TGTGCCAGCAGTTTCTCTAGCGGGGGGGAGTACCAAGAGACCCAGTACTTC
cdr3_aa: CASSFSSGGEYQETQYF